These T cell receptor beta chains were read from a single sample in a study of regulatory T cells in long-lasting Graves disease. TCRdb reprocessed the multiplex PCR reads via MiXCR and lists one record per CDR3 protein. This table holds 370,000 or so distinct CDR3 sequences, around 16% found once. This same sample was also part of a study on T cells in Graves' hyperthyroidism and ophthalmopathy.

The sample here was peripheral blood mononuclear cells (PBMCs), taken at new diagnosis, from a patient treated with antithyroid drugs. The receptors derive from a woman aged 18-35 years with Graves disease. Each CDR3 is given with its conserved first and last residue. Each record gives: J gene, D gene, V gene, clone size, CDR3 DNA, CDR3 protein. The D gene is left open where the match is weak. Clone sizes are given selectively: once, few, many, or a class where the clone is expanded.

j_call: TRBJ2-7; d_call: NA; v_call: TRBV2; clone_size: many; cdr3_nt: TGTGCCAGCAGTCCGCCGGATCAATCCTACGAGCAGTACTTC; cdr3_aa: CASSPPDQSYEQYF
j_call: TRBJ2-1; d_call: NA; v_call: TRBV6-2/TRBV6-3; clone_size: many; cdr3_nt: TGTGCCAGCAGGCTTGGGGATTGGGAGCAGTTCTTC; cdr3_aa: CASRLGDWEQFF
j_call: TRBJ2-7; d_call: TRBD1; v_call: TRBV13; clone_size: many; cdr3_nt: TGTGCCAGCCGCATAGGGACAGGGGCCTTCGAGCAGTACTTC; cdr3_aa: CASRIGTGAFEQYF
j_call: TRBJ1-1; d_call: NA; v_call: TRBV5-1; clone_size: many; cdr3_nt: TGTGCCAGCAGCTTAGGGCAGGGGAACGCTGAAGCTTTCTTT; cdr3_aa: CASSLGQGNAEAFF
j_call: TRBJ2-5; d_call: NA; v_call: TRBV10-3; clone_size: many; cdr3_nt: TGTGCCATCAGTGCCGTAGGGTACCAAGAGACCCAGTACTTC; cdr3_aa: CAISAVGYQETQYF
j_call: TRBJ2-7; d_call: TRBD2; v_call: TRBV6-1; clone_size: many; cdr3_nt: TGTGCCAGCAGTGAGACTAGCGGGGGTAGCTACGAGCAGTACTTC; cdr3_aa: CASSETSGGSYEQYF
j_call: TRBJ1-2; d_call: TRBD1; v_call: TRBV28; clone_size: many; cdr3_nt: TGTGCCAGCAGTCCTCTACCTACAGGGGCCTACTATGGCTACACCTTC; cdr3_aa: CASSPLPTGAYYGYTF
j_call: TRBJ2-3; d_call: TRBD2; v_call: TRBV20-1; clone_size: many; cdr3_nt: TGCAGTGCTAGTCGACTAGCGGGGATCACCACTAGCACAGATACGCAGTATTTT; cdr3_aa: CSASRLAGITTSTDTQYF
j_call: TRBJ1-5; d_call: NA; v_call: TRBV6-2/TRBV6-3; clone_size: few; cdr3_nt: TGTGCCAGCAGTGAGTTCGTCAGGGCGGATCAGCCCCAGCATTTT; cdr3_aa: CASSEFVRADQPQHF
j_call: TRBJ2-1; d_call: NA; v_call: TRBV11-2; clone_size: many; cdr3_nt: TGTGCCAGCAGCTTAGCGGGGATCCCCTACAATGAGCAGTTCTTC; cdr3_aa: CASSLAGIPYNEQFF
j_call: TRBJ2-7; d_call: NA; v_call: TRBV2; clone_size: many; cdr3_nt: TGTGCCAGCAAGGAGCTAGGGCCGACCTACGAGCAGTACTTC; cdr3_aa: CASKELGPTYEQYF
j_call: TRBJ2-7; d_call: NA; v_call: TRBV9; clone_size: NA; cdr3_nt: TGTGCCAGCAGCGCCGGGGGCCAAAGCTCCTACGAGCAGTACTTC; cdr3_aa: CASSAGGQSSYEQYF
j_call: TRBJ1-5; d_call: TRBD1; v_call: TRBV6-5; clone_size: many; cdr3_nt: TGTGCCAGCAGTTACTCGAAGGGGACAGGGGTTTACAATCAGCCCCAGCATTTT; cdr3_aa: CASSYSKGTGVYNQPQHF
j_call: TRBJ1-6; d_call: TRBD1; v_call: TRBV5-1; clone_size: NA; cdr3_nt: TGCGCCAGCAGCTTAGAGGGGGCCTCCACCTATAATTCACCCCTCCACTTT; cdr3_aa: CASSLEGASTYNSPLHF
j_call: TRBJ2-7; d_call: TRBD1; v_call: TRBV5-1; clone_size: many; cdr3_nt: TGCGCCAGCAGCAGTGGACAGGCGACTTACGAGCAGTACTTC; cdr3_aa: CASSSGQATYEQYF
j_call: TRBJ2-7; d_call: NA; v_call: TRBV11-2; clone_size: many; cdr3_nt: TGTGCCAGCAGCTTAGAGTCTAGTAATCTCTACGAGCAGTACTTC; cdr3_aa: CASSLESSNLYEQYF
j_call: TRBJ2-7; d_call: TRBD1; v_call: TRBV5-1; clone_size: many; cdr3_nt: TGCGCCAGCAGCTTGGAAGGGGGCGTCGAGCAGTACTTC; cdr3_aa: CASSLEGGVEQYF
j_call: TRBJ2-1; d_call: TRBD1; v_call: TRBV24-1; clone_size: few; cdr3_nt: TGTGCCACCAGTGATTCAGTACAGGGGAGCTCCTACAATGAGCAGTTCTTC; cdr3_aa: CATSDSVQGSSYNEQFF
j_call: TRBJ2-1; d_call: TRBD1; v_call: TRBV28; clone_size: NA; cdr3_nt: TGTGCCAGCAGTTTAGAGGCGGGGACAGGGAGGAATGAGCAGTTCTTC; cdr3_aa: CASSLEAGTGRNEQFF
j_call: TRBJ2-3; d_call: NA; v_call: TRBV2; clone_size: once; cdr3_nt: TGTGCCAGCAGTTCGGAGCTAGGGGCAGATACGCAGTATTTT; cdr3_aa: CASSSELGADTQYF
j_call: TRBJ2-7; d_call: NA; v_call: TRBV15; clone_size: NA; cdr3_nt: TGTGCCACCAGCCAAAATACCTACGAGCAGTACTTC; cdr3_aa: CATSQNTYEQYF
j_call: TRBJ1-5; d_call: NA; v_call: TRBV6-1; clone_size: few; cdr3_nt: TGTGCCAGCAGTGAAGCAGACGGGATTAATCGGCCCCAGCATTTT; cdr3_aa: CASSEADGINRPQHF
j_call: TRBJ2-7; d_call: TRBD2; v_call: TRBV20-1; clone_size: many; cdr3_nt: TGCAGTGCTATTTCGGGAGGGGGTGGCTACGAGCAGTACTTC; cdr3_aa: CSAISGGGGYEQYF
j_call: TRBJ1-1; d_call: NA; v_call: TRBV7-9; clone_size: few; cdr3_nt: TGTGCCAGCGATGGACTTGGGACTGAAGCTTTCTTT; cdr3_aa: CASDGLGTEAFF
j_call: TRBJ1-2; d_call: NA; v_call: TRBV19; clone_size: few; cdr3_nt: TGTGCCAGTAGGTTAACAGGGAGGACCTATGGCTACACCTTC; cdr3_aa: CASRLTGRTYGYTF
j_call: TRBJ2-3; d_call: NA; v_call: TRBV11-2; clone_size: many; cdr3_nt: TGTGCCAGCAGCTTAGACGGGACTGAAAGTGATACGCAGTATTTT; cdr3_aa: CASSLDGTESDTQYF
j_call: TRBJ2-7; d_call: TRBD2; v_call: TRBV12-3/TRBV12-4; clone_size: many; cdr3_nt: TGTGCCAGCAGCAGCACTAGCGGGAGTCTCCACGAGCAGTACTTC; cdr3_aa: CASSSTSGSLHEQYF
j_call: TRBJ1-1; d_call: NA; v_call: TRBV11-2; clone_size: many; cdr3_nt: TGTGCCAGCAGCCCTGGGGGGGTCAGGCACACTGAAGCTTTCTTT; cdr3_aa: CASSPGGVRHTEAFF
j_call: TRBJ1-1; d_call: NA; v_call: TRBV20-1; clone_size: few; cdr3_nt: TGCAGTGCTAGAGCCGGGCCGAACACTGAAGCTTTCTTT; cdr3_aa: CSARAGPNTEAFF
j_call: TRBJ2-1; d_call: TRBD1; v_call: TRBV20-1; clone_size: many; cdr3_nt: TGCAGTGCTAGAGATCTAGATAGGGGGCGGACCTCCTACAATGAGCAGTTCTTC; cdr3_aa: CSARDLDRGRTSYNEQFF
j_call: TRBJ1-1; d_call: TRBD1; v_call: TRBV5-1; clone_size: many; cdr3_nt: TGCGCCAGCAGCTTCCCCCACGGGACAGTGTTAACTGAAGCTTTCTTT; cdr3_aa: CASSFPHGTVLTEAFF